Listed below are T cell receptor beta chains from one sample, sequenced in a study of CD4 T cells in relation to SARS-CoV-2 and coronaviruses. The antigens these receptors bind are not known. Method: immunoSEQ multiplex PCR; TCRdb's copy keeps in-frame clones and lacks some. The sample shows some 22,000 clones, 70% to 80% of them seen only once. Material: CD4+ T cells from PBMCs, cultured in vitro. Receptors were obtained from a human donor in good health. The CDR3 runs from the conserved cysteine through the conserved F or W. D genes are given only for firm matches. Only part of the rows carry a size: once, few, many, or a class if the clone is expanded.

cdr3_aa: CASSPTDDSTDTQYF
cdr3_nt: TGCGCCAGCAGTCCGACAGACGATAGCACAGATACGCAGTATTTT
d_call: -
j_call: TRBJ2-3
clone_size: -
v_call: TRBV5-1

cdr3_aa: CASSFSGQETQYF
cdr3_nt: TGTGCCAGCAGCTTTAGCGGCCAAGAGACCCAGTACTTC
d_call: -
j_call: TRBJ2-5
clone_size: -
v_call: TRBV5-4

cdr3_aa: CASSTGGSYGYTF
cdr3_nt: TGTGCCAGCAGTACAGGGGGGAGCTATGGCTACACCTTC
d_call: TRBD1
j_call: TRBJ1-2
clone_size: -
v_call: TRBV25-1

cdr3_aa: CASSPGTAQETQYF
cdr3_nt: TGTGCCAGCAGCCCCGGGACAGCACAAGAGACCCAGTACTTC
d_call: TRBD1
j_call: TRBJ2-5
clone_size: -
v_call: TRBV7-3

cdr3_aa: CASSIYGRDYEQYF
cdr3_nt: TGTGCCAGTAGTATATACGGGAGGGATTACGAGCAGTACTTC
d_call: TRBD2
j_call: TRBJ2-7
clone_size: few
v_call: TRBV19

cdr3_aa: CASSLSSYEQYF
cdr3_nt: TGTGCCAGCAGCTTATCCTCCTACGAGCAGTACTTC
d_call: -
j_call: TRBJ2-7
clone_size: -
v_call: TRBV7-9

cdr3_aa: CASGGRDEGEQYF
cdr3_nt: TGTGCCAGCGGGGGGCGAGACGAAGGCGAGCAGTACTTC
d_call: -
j_call: TRBJ2-7
clone_size: -
v_call: TRBV2

cdr3_aa: CASRPGQGARGYTF
cdr3_nt: TGTGCCAGCAGGCCTGGACAGGGGGCGCGGGGCTACACCTTC
d_call: TRBD1
j_call: TRBJ1-2
clone_size: -
v_call: TRBV2

cdr3_aa: CASSLAGRLNTEAFF
cdr3_nt: TGTGCCAGCAGCTTAGCCGGCCGATTGAACACTGAAGCTTTCTTT
d_call: -
j_call: TRBJ1-1
clone_size: -
v_call: TRBV7-9

cdr3_aa: CASSQPTGFGNNSPLHF
cdr3_nt: TGCGCCAGCAGCCAGCCGACAGGTTTTGGTAATAATTCACCCCTCCACTTT
d_call: -
j_call: TRBJ1-6
clone_size: -
v_call: TRBV4-1

cdr3_aa: CASSLYRGTSQPQHF
cdr3_nt: TGTGCCAGCAGCCTATACAGGGGAACCAGTCAGCCCCAGCATTTT
d_call: TRBD1
j_call: TRBJ1-5
clone_size: -
v_call: TRBV5-4

cdr3_aa: CAIQGFGTDTQYF
cdr3_nt: TGTGCCATACAGGGCTTTGGTACAGATACGCAGTATTTT
d_call: -
j_call: TRBJ2-3
clone_size: -
v_call: TRBV12-3/TRBV12-4

cdr3_aa: CASSQGGTGAYEQYF
cdr3_nt: TGTGCCAGCAGTCAAGGTGGGACAGGAGCCTACGAGCAGTACTTC
d_call: TRBD1
j_call: TRBJ2-7
clone_size: -
v_call: TRBV11-2

cdr3_aa: CASSFMPSRTIRYEQYF
cdr3_nt: TGTGCCAGCAGTTTTATGCCGTCCAGGACTATTAGGTACGAGCAGTACTTC
d_call: -
j_call: TRBJ2-7
clone_size: few
v_call: TRBV28

cdr3_aa: CASSVLAGGSDTQYF
cdr3_nt: TGTGCCAGCAGTGTCCTAGCGGGAGGGTCAGATACGCAGTATTTT
d_call: TRBD2
j_call: TRBJ2-3
clone_size: -
v_call: TRBV2

cdr3_aa: CASSQVGPGQTKETQYF
cdr3_nt: TGTGCCAGCAGCCAAGTTGGGCCCGGACAGACAAAAGAGACCCAGTACTTC
d_call: -
j_call: TRBJ2-5
clone_size: -
v_call: TRBV3-1/TRBV3-2

cdr3_aa: CASSMRISTDTQYF
cdr3_nt: TGTGCCAGCAGCATGAGGATTAGCACAGATACGCAGTATTTT
d_call: -
j_call: TRBJ2-3
clone_size: -
v_call: TRBV3-1/TRBV3-2

cdr3_aa: CASGGLLFTDTQYF
cdr3_nt: TGTGCCAGCGGCGGACTTCTCTTCACAGATACGCAGTATTTT
d_call: -
j_call: TRBJ2-3
clone_size: -
v_call: TRBV7-9

cdr3_aa: CASSIGQGNEKLFF
cdr3_nt: TGTGCCAGCAGCATCGGACAGGGGAATGAAAAACTGTTTTTT
d_call: TRBD1
j_call: TRBJ1-4
clone_size: -
v_call: TRBV5-6

cdr3_aa: CASSQDVGGYYGYTF
cdr3_nt: TGCGCCAGCAGCCAAGATGTGGGGGGTTACTATGGCTACACCTTC
d_call: -
j_call: TRBJ1-2
clone_size: -
v_call: TRBV4-1

cdr3_aa: CAIMMGPKDTGELFF
cdr3_nt: TGTGCCATCATGATGGGACCGAAGGACACCGGGGAGCTGTTTTTT
d_call: -
j_call: TRBJ2-2
clone_size: few
v_call: TRBV10-3

cdr3_aa: CSVVPQGAGGYTF
cdr3_nt: TGCAGCGTTGTCCCCCAGGGGGCAGGGGGCTACACCTTC
d_call: TRBD1
j_call: TRBJ1-2
clone_size: -
v_call: TRBV29-1

cdr3_aa: CATSDGGQNTEAFF
cdr3_nt: TGTGCCACCAGTGACGGGGGACAGAACACTGAAGCTTTCTTT
d_call: -
j_call: TRBJ1-1
clone_size: -
v_call: TRBV24-1

cdr3_aa: CASSQDIRNQETQYF
cdr3_nt: TGTGCCAGCAGCCAAGATATACGGAACCAAGAGACCCAGTACTTC
d_call: -
j_call: TRBJ2-5
clone_size: -
v_call: TRBV14

cdr3_aa: CASSYPISGSRETQYF
cdr3_nt: TGTGCCAGCAGTTACCCGATTAGCGGGAGCAGAGAGACCCAGTACTTC
d_call: TRBD2
j_call: TRBJ2-5
clone_size: -
v_call: TRBV6-5

cdr3_aa: CASSSGQGAGDTQYF
cdr3_nt: TGTGCCAGCAGCTCCGGACAGGGGGCGGGTGATACGCAGTATTTT
d_call: TRBD1
j_call: TRBJ2-3
clone_size: few
v_call: TRBV7-9

cdr3_aa: CASKGQGANTGELFF
cdr3_nt: TGCGCCAGCAAAGGGCAGGGAGCGAACACCGGGGAGCTGTTTTTT
d_call: -
j_call: TRBJ2-2
clone_size: -
v_call: TRBV5-1

cdr3_aa: CASSHKGGWQFF
cdr3_nt: TGTGCCAGCAGTCATAAGGGGGGCTGGCAGTTCTTC
d_call: -
j_call: TRBJ2-1
clone_size: -
v_call: TRBV6-5

cdr3_aa: CASSLGGSIRSGNTIYF
cdr3_nt: TGCGCCAGCAGCTTGGGCGGCAGTATTCGCTCTGGAAACACCATATATTTT
d_call: -
j_call: TRBJ1-3
clone_size: few
v_call: TRBV5-1

cdr3_aa: CASSLEPTDTQYF
cdr3_nt: TGTGCCAGCAGCCTCGAGCCCACAGATACGCAGTATTTT
d_call: -
j_call: TRBJ2-3
clone_size: -
v_call: TRBV5-6

cdr3_aa: CASSSSWGSGPYEQYF
cdr3_nt: TGTGCCAGCAGCTCCAGCTGGGGGTCTGGGCCCTACGAGCAGTACTTC
d_call: -
j_call: TRBJ2-7
clone_size: once
v_call: TRBV11-3

cdr3_aa: CASSDGKQYF
cdr3_nt: TGTGCCAGCAGTGATGGGAAGCAGTACTTC
d_call: -
j_call: TRBJ2-7
clone_size: few
v_call: TRBV2

cdr3_aa: CASMPGQGSGPQHF
cdr3_nt: TGTGCCAGCATGCCGGGACAGGGCTCCGGGCCCCAGCATTTT
d_call: TRBD1
j_call: TRBJ1-5
clone_size: once
v_call: TRBV2

cdr3_aa: CASSPIGQDEKLFF
cdr3_nt: TGCGCCAGCAGCCCGATCGGACAGGATGAAAAACTGTTTTTT
d_call: TRBD1
j_call: TRBJ1-4
clone_size: -
v_call: TRBV5-1